The 14 T cell receptor beta chains in this list originate from one sample, sequenced in a study of blood T cell repertoires in COVID-19. Profiled with immunoSEQ multiplex PCR; TCRdb holds only in-frame clones, not every one. The sample holds 120,000 to 150,000 clones, 75% to 90% seen once. The sequencing sample was made of peripheral blood. These receptors came from a woman of 80 years or more with acute or convalescent COVID-19.

J is TRBJ2-2 and V is TRBV2; no definite D call. Germline V gives CDR1 SNHLY, CDR2 FYNNEI. Trimming took off 1 base at V and 0 bases at J, with 9 bases between the two ends. This CDR3 is built from 16 residues. Here the CDR3 DNA reads TGTGCCAGCAGTGAAGGCGCACAGACGAACACCGGGGAGCTGTTTTTT. Amino acid sequence: CASSEGAQTNTGELFF.

The chain joins TRBV5-1 to TRBJ1-3; 9 bases map to TRBD1. Germline V gene sequence: CDR1 SGHRS, CDR2 YFSETQ. This CDR3 comprises 18 residues. V lost 0 bases, J lost 3 bases, and 10 bases stayed unmatched. CDR3 sequence reads: CASSLESLGQGFGNTIYF. CDR3 in DNA: TGCGCCAGCAGCTTGGAAAGCTTGGGACAGGGTTTTGGAAACACCATATATTTT.

The rearrangement uses TRBV19 and TRBJ2-1, with 8 bases identical to TRBD2. The V gene end was trimmed by 5 bases and the J gene end by 3 bases; junction bases not matched to a gene: 15. Germline CDR1 is LNHDA and CDR2 is SQIVND (reference sequence). This CDR3 contains 18 residues. The CDR3 spells CASSGMLRGAGFYNEQFF. The DNA for the CDR3 is TGTGCCAGTAGTGGGATGTTGCGGGGGGCCGGTTTCTACAATGAGCAGTTCTTC.

The chain carries TRBV5-1 and TRBJ1-2; 12 nucleotides line up with TRBD1. Trimming at V came to 4 bases and at J to 5 bases, leaving 15 bases not matched to a gene. Germline V gene sequence: CDR1 SGHRS, CDR2 YFSETQ. There are 18 residues in the CDR3. The CDR3 DNA reads as TGCGCCAGCAGCCAGGGGGACAGGGGGCTAAGGAGAGTATATGGCTACACCTTC. Its protein product is CASSQGDRGLRRVYGYTF.

The rearrangement uses TRBV2 and TRBJ1-2; D is perhaps TRBD1 (6 bases). The CDR3 loop spans 14 amino acids. In germline, CDR1 is SNHLY, CDR2 FYNNEI. V was shortened by 1 base and J by 0 bases, with 6 bases between the two germline ends. The CDR3 DNA reads as TGTGCCAGCAGTGAAGACAGGGCTAACTATGGCTACACCTTC. Encoded protein: CASSEDRANYGYTF. Using reference TRBV2 and TRBJ1-2 for the parts outside the CDR3, the full variable domain is EPEVTQTPSHQVTQMGQEVILRCVPISNHLYFYWYRQILGQKVEFLVSFYNNEISEKSEIFDDQFSVERPDGSNFTLKIRSTKLEDSAMYFCASSEDRANYGYTFGSGTRLTVV.

This chain connects TRBV7-9 to TRBJ1-2, with no clear D. Trimming removed 5 bases at V and 1 base at J, with 14 bases between. This CDR3 spans 15 amino acids. CDR1 is SEHNR and CDR2 is FQNEAQ in the germline V gene (reference sequence). The CDR3 DNA sequence: TGTGCCAGCAGCATTGGCGGGTCTATTAACTATGGCTACACCTTC. This sequence encodes CASSIGGSINYGYTF.

This chain uses TRBV6-2 or TRBV6-3 with TRBJ2-7; 7 bases agree with TRBD1. The CDR3 covers 15 residues. J gave up 1 base and V 0 bases, and 3 bases lay outside the gene matches. CDR1 MNHEY and CDR2 SVGEGT come from the germline V gene. The CDR3 DNA sequence: TGTGCCAGCAGTTACTCAGCAGGGGGTTCCTACGAGCAGTACTTC. Protein: CASSYSAGGSYEQYF.

The chain's CDR3 is CASSLEGTGGYGNTIYF. The CDR3 DNA reads as TGCGCCAGCAGCTTGGAAGGGACAGGGGGCTATGGAAACACCATATATTTT. The chain carries TRBV5-1 and TRBJ1-3; 12 nucleotides line up with TRBD1. CDR1 and CDR2 (germline): SGHRS, YFSETQ. CDR3 length: 17 amino acids. The V segment lost 0 bases and the J segment 3 bases; nucleotides outside the gene matches: 4.

The V and J genes are TRBV15 and TRBJ2-5; the match to TRBD2 covers 10 bases. V lost 5 bases and J lost 1; bases outside the gene matches: 10. In germline, CDR1 is LNHNV, CDR2 YYDKDF (reference sequence). The CDR3 is 17 residues long. CDR3 sequence reads: CATSPLRASGGQETQYF. DNA of the CDR3: TGTGCCACCAGCCCTCTTAGGGCTAGCGGGGGCCAAGAGACCCAGTACTTC.

CDR3: CASSILKNSGNTIYF. CDR3 DNA: TGTGCCAGTAGTATACTAAAGAACTCTGGAAACACCATATATTTT. The genes are TRBV19 and TRBJ1-3; D gene uncertain. The CDR3 runs to 15 residues. Trimming took 2 bases from V and 0 from J, leaving 8 bases between them. Germline V gives CDR1 LNHDA, CDR2 SQIVND (reference sequence). Full variable domain (missing parts from reference TRBV19 and TRBJ1-3): DGGITQSPKYLFRKEGQNVTLSCEQNLNHDAMYWYRQDPGQGLRLIYYSQIVNDFQKGDIAEGYSVSREKKESFPLTVTSAQKNPTAFYLCASSILKNSGNTIYFGEGSWLTVV.

The chain employs TRBV6-2 or TRBV6-3 and TRBJ1-2; TRBD1 matches at 9 bases. V shed 6 bases, J shed 1 base, and the junction held 9 bases outside the gene matches. This CDR3 has 16 amino acids. Germline V gene data show CDR1 as MNHEY and CDR2 as SVGEGT. CDR3 sequence reads: CASSPAGQGSNYGYTF. As DNA, the CDR3 is TGTGCCAGCAGCCCGGCCGGACAGGGGAGTAACTATGGCTACACCTTC.

V is TRBV7-8 and J is TRBJ2-3; 8 bases are shared with TRBD1. Germline V gives CDR1 SGHVS, CDR2 FQNEAQ. The CDR3 has 16 residues. V dropped 5 bases and J dropped 1; count of bases not matched to a gene: 8. This CDR3 is CASSKLTGVGTDTQYF. In nucleotides, the CDR3 is TGTGCCAGCAGCAAATTGACAGGGGTTGGCACAGATACGCAGTATTTT.

The gene calls are TRBV7-9 and TRBJ2-5, with TRBD2 as a possible D gene (5 bases). Trimming took off 6 bases at V and 2 bases at J, with 19 bases between the two ends. The CDR3 has 16 amino acids. Germline CDR1 reads SEHNR; CDR2 reads FQNEAQ (reference sequence). Here the CDR3 DNA reads TGTGCCAGCAGTAAAGGACGGGGTAAATTACAAGAGACCCAGTACTTC. Translated, it gives CASSKGRGKLQETQYF. Looking up the rest from reference TRBV7-9 and TRBJ2-5 gives the full variable domain: DTGVSQNPRHKITKRGQNVTFRCDPISEHNRLYWYRQTLGQGPEFLTYFQNEAQLEKSRLLSDRFSAERPKGSFSTLEIQRTEQGDSAMYLCASSKGRGKLQETQYFGPGTRLLVL.

In nucleotides, the CDR3 is TGTGCCTGGAGTGCAACCGGGACAGGGGCGCCTCAGCCCCAGCATTTT. It translates to CAWSATGTGAPQPQHF. The rearrangement links TRBV30 to TRBJ1-5; 10 nucleotides match TRBD1. V trimming: 1 base; J trimming: 6 bases; junction bases outside the gene matches: 9. The CDR3 is 16 amino acids. Germline CDR1 GTSNPN, CDR2 SVGIG (reference sequence).